These 25 T cell receptor beta chains were all obtained from the same sample, sequenced in a study of PD-L1 blockade in urothelial cancer. Time point given: pretreatment peripheral blood. Profiled with immunoSEQ multiplex PCR; TCRdb holds only in-frame clones, not every one. Counted here are about 63,000 clones, 81% occurring once; the ten biggest clones make up around 3.2%. The sequencing here drew on PBMCs, taken around atezolizumab (anti-PD-L1) treatment. These receptors were obtained from a man aged 70 or older with urothelial cancer.

The chain recombines TRBV6-6 with TRBJ2-7, with TRBD1 matching 7 bases. The CDR3 covers 15 residues. The J segment lost 3 bases and the V segment lost 7 bases, leaving 12 bases of the junction unmatched. Germline V gene sequence: CDR1 MNHNY, CDR2 SVGAGI (reference sequence). CDR3 bases: TGTGCCAGCACCAAAGGGGGCCTAGCCGACTACGAGCAGTACTTC. It translates to CASTKGGLADYEQYF.

The CDR3 nucleotides are TGTGCCAGCTCACGGGGTAGCGACGCAGATACGCAGTATTTT. It encodes CASSRGSDADTQYF. The rearrangement uses TRBV18 and TRBJ2-3; D perhaps matches TRBD2 (5 bases). The CDR3 runs 14 residues. The V end was cut by 4 bases, the J end by 4 bases, with 12 bases between. CDR1 and CDR2 from the germline V gene are KGHSH and LQKENI.

The rearrangement links TRBV2 to TRBJ2-3, with D uncertain. The CDR3 covers 15 residues. The ends were cut back, 4 bases at V and 1 base at J, with 12 bases in the middle. In germline, CDR1 is SNHLY, CDR2 FYNNEI. CDR3 in amino acids: CASSGQSHGTDTQYF. In nucleotides, the CDR3 is TGTGCCAGCAGTGGCCAGTCTCACGGCACAGATACGCAGTATTTT.

V usage is TRBV10-2 and J usage is TRBJ2-1; 7 nucleotides agree with TRBD2. The CDR3 is 13 residues long. Germline CDR1 reads WSHSY; CDR2 reads SAAADI. Trimming removed 7 bases from V and 3 bases from J; junction bases left unmatched: 3. The CDR3 region is CASTSGYYNEQFF. The CDR3 bases are TGCGCCAGCACTAGCGGATACTACAATGAGCAGTTCTTC.

The gene calls are TRBV4-1 and TRBJ1-2; D may be TRBD1 (5 bases). This CDR3 has 17 amino acids. Trimming took 1 base from V and 4 from J, leaving 19 bases between them. The germline V gene has CDR1 MGHRA and CDR2 YSYEKL. The CDR3 DNA reads as TGCGCCAGCAGCCAAGTACCCAGGGCCGCCACGCTCTATGGCTACACCTTC. Translating gives CASSQVPRAATLYGYTF.

DNA of the CDR3: TGTGCCAGCAGAATGGGGGGGCGCTATGGCTACACCTTC. Its protein is CASRMGGRYGYTF. The V gene is TRBV5-4, the J gene TRBJ1-2; possible D gene TRBD1, 6 bases. Trimming removed 5 bases at V and 4 bases at J, with 12 bases between. The V gene's germline CDR1 is SGHNT and CDR2 YYREEE (reference sequence). The CDR3 is 13 amino acids. The full variable domain, rest sourced from reference TRBV5-4 and TRBJ1-2, is ETGVTQSPTHLIKTRGQQVTLRCSSQSGHNTVSWYQQALGQGPQFIFQYYREEENGRGNFPPRFSGLQFPNYSSELNVNALELDDSALYLCASRMGGRYGYTFGSGTRLTVV.

This clone was found once. The gene calls are TRBV5-1 and TRBJ2-7, with D unclear. Per germline, CDR1 SGHRS and CDR2 YFSETQ. V dropped 8 bases and J dropped 0 bases, with 9 bases sitting between them. There are 12 residues in the CDR3. This chain's CDR3 is CASHQDSYEQYF. The CDR3 bases are TGCGCCAGTCACCAGGACTCCTACGAGCAGTACTTC.

V usage is TRBV7-9 and J usage is TRBJ2-7; no clear D. Trimming removed 0 bases at V and 6 bases at J, with 9 bases between. Germline CDR1 is SEHNR and CDR2 is FQNEAQ (reference sequence). This CDR3 has 13 residues. Here the CDR3 reads CASSLAPRSEQYF. The CDR3 DNA sequence: TGTGCCAGCAGCTTAGCCCCTAGGAGCGAGCAGTACTTC.

Only a few counts were recorded for this clone. J is TRBJ2-5 and V is TRBV29-1, with TRBD1 matching 8 bases. V was pared by 6 bases and J by 7 bases, with 13 bases of the junction left unmatched. Per the germline V gene, CDR1 is SQVTM and CDR2 is ANQGSEA. The CDR3 covers 14 residues. CDR3 residues: CSVGGQEHLGTQYF. In nucleotides, the CDR3 is TGCAGCGTCGGGGGACAGGAACATTTGGGGACCCAGTACTTC.

With respect to this clone: At one end the junction does not follow the germline gene, possibly because of a read error. The chain has TRBV5-1 and TRBJ2-7; 12 nucleotides line up with TRBD2. This CDR3 has 15 amino acids. Germline CDR1 reads SGHRS; CDR2 reads YFSETQ. CDR3 sequence (DNA): TGCGTCAGCAGCTTGGGTCCGGCTAGCGGGAGGGCATTGTACTTC. Translated, it gives CVSSLGPASGRALYF.

The chain is built from TRBV29-1 and TRBJ2-3; 14 bases agree with TRBD2. Germline CDR1 reads SQVTM; CDR2 reads ANQGSEA. This CDR3 spans 15 amino acids. The trim removed 4 bases at V and 6 bases at J, leaving 6 bases unmatched. CDR3 nucleotide sequence: TGCAGCGTTGGACTAGCGGGAGGGCCATCGGATACGCAGTATTTT. Amino acid sequence: CSVGLAGGPSDTQYF.

V gene TRBV5-6 combines with J gene TRBJ2-2; perhaps TRBD1 as D (6 bases). CDR1 is SGHDT, CDR2 YYEEEE, per germline. This CDR3 is built from 17 residues. The V and J ends lost 4 bases and 3 bases respectively, with 19 bases between them. CDR3 in amino acids: CASSPDPRDTYTGELFF. In nucleotides, the CDR3 is TGTGCCAGCAGCCCCGATCCCCGGGACACCTACACCGGGGAGCTGTTTTTT. Filled out from reference TRBV5-6 and TRBJ2-2, the complete variable domain reads DAGVTQSPTHLIKTRGQQVTLRCSPKSGHDTVSWYQQALGQGPQFIFQYYEEEERQRGNFPDRFSGHQFPNYSSELNVNALLLGDSALYLCASSPDPRDTYTGELFFGEGSRLTVL.

The chain has TRBV11-3 and TRBJ2-3, with TRBD2 matching 8 bases. The CDR3 is 15 residues long. With 0 bases clipped from V and 5 bases from J, the junction kept 4 bases outside the gene matches. CDR1 is SGHNT and CDR2 is YENEEA in the germline V gene. In DNA, the CDR3 is TGTGCCAGCAGCTTAGACCCAGCGGGAGAAGATACGCAGTATTTT. Its protein is CASSLDPAGEDTQYF. The full variable domain, rest sourced from reference TRBV11-3 and TRBJ2-3, is EAGVVQSPRYKIIEKKQPVAFWCNPISGHNTLYWYLQNLGQGPELLIRYENEEAVDDSQLPKDRFSAERLKGVDSTLKIQPAELGDSAVYLCASSLDPAGEDTQYFGPGTRLTVL.

The gene calls are TRBV6-1 and TRBJ2-1; 10 bases agree with TRBD1. The germline gives CDR1 MNHNS, CDR2 SASEGT. CDR3 length: 15 amino acids. After removal of 4 bases from V and 4 bases from J, the junction contained 4 bases not matched to a gene. CDR3 protein: CASSVDRGGYNEQFF. Here the CDR3 DNA reads TGTGCCAGCAGTGTGGACAGGGGGGGGTACAATGAGCAGTTCTTC.

The chain carries TRBV11-2 and TRBJ2-1, with 7 positions matching TRBD1. The CDR3 length is 14 residues. Per the germline V gene, CDR1 is SGHAT and CDR2 is FQNNGV. Losses at the gene ends were 1 base for V and 8 bases for J; bases not matched to a gene: 5. The CDR3 DNA is TGTGCCAGCAGCTTAGTACAGGGGATCGATGAGCAGTTCTTC. It yields the protein CASSLVQGIDEQFF.

With respect to this clone: This CDR3 is also generated by other DNA sequences in the sample. The V and J genes are TRBV29-1 and TRBJ2-1, with TRBD2 identical over 7 bases. The CDR3 is made up of 14 amino acids. V gave up 3 bases and J gave up 0 bases; unmatched junction bases: 2. Looked up from germline, CDR1 is SQVTM and CDR2 is ANQGSEA. The CDR3 protein is CSVEGGSSYNEQFF. The CDR3 nucleotides read TGCAGCGTTGAGGGAGGGAGCTCCTACAATGAGCAGTTCTTC.

The chain links TRBV28 to TRBJ2-1; D is perhaps TRBD1 (6 bases). The germline V and J ends were trimmed by 5 bases and 0 bases, with 8 bases remaining between them. The CDR3 loop spans 14 amino acids. Germline lookup yields CDR1 MDHEN and CDR2 SYDVKM. The chain's CDR3 is CASSRTASYNEQFF. Written as DNA, the CDR3 is TGTGCCAGCAGTCGGACAGCCTCCTACAATGAGCAGTTCTTC.

This chain uses TRBV5-1 with TRBJ1-1, with 10 bases that match TRBD1. CDR1 SGHRS and CDR2 YFSETQ come from the germline V gene. This CDR3 spans 16 amino acids. V gave up 7 bases and J gave up 0 bases; unmatched junction bases: 9. The CDR3 sequence: CASHDRDRGMNTEAFF. The CDR3 DNA reads as TGCGCCAGCCACGACCGGGACAGGGGTATGAACACTGAAGCTTTCTTT.

The chain recombines TRBV5-1 with TRBJ2-5; D unclear. Between the trimmed V and J ends, which lost 0 bases and 5 bases, there was a span of 11 bases. There are 14 residues in the CDR3. Germline lookup yields CDR1 SGHRS and CDR2 YFSETQ. The CDR3 region has the DNA TGCGCCAGCAGCTTGGGAAGTTATAGCGAGACCCAGTACTTC. Protein sequence: CASSLGSYSETQYF.

The gene calls are TRBV7-8 and TRBJ2-7; possibly TRBD2 for D (5 bases). This CDR3 is built from 14 residues. Trimming took 2 bases from V and 3 from J, leaving 11 bases between them. The germline gives CDR1 SGHVS, CDR2 FQNEAQ. The DNA of the CDR3 is TGTGCCAGCAGCTTAAAATGGGAGAACTACGAGCAGTACTTC. It codes for CASSLKWENYEQYF.

The rearrangement joins TRBV7-9 to TRBJ1-4; D remains ambiguous. Germline CDR1 reads SEHNR; CDR2 reads FQNEAQ (reference sequence). V lost 5 bases and J 2 bases, leaving 9 bases between the germline ends. The CDR3 is 14 amino acids. CDR3 protein: CASSLSLTNEKLFF. CDR3 DNA sequence: TGTGCCAGCAGCCTCAGTTTGACTAATGAAAAACTGTTTTTT.

The rearrangement uses TRBV5-1 and TRBJ2-2, with 7 bases identical to TRBD1. From germline, CDR1 is SGHRS and CDR2 YFSETQ. J was trimmed by 0 bases and V by 4 bases; bases with no gene match: 3. CDR3 size: 15 residues. CDR3 sequence reads: CASSAGTANTGELFF. The CDR3 region has the DNA TGCGCCAGCAGCGCCGGGACAGCGAACACCGGGGAGCTGTTTTTT.

The rearrangement uses TRBV6-1 and TRBJ2-7, with a possible D match to TRBD2 (6 bases). Germline V CDR1 and CDR2: MNHNS, SASEGT. V was clipped by 11 bases and J by 2 bases, with 7 bases between them. The CDR3 has 10 amino acids. CDR3 amino acids: CAGGTYEQYF. Written as DNA, the CDR3 is TGTGCCGGCGGGACCTACGAGCAGTACTTC.

J is TRBJ2-6 and V is TRBV11-2, with 9 positions matching TRBD2. J lost 1 base, V lost 5 bases, and 9 bases had no gene match. Looked up from germline, CDR1 is SGHAT and CDR2 is FQNNGV. This CDR3 is built from 18 residues. In nucleotides, the CDR3 is TGTGCCAGCAGCCCGATGCTAGCGGGGCCTTCTGGGGCCAACGTCCTGACTTTC. Protein: CASSPMLAGPSGANVLTF.

Only a few counts were recorded for this clone. The rearrangement joins TRBV13 to TRBJ1-2; D is possibly TRBD1 (5 bases). Trimming left V 2 bases short and J 8 bases short, with 9 bases between. This CDR3 spans 12 amino acids. Germline values: CDR1 PRHDT, CDR2 FYEKMQ (reference sequence). CDR3 protein: CASSLQGRGYTF. As DNA, the CDR3 is TGTGCCAGCAGCTTACAGGGTCGCGGCTACACCTTC.